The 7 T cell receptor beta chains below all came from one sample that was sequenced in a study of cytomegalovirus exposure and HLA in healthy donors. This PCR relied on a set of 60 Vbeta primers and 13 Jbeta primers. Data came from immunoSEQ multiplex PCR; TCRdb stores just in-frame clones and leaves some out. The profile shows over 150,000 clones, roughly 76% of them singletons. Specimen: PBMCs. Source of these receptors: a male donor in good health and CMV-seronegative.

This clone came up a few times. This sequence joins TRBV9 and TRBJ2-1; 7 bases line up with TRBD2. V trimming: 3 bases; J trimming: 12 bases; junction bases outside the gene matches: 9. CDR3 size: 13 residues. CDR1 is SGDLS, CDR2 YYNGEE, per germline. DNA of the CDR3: TGTGCCAGCAGCGGACCCCGGGGGGTGGTGCAGTTCTTC. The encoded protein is CASSGPRGVVQFF.

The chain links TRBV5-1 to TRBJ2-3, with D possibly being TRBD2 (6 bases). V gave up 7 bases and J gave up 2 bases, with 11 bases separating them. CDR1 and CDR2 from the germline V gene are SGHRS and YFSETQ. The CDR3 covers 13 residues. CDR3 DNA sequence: TGCGCCAGCCCGGGACTTGACACAGATACGCAGTATTTT. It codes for CASPGLDTDTQYF. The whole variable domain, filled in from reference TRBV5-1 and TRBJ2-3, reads KAGVTQTPRYLIKTRGQQVTLSCSPISGHRSVSWYQQTPGQGLQFLFEYFSETQRNKGNFPGRFSGRQFSNSRSEMNVSTLELGDSALYLCASPGLDTDTQYFGPGTRLTVL.

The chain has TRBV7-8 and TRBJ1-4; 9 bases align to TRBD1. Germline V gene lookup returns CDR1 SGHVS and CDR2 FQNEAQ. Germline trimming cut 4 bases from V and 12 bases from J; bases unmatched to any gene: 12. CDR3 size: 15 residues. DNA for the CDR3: TGTGCCAGCAGCTCGTTCCTTGGGACAGGGAGGCAACTGTTTTTT. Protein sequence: CASSSFLGTGRQLFF.

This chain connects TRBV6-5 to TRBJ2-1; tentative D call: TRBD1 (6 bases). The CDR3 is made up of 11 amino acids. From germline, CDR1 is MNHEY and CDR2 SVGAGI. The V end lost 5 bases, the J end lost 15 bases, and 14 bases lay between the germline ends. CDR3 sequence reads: CASSRTGWWFF. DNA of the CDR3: TGTGCCAGCAGTCGAACAGGGTGGTGGTTCTTC.

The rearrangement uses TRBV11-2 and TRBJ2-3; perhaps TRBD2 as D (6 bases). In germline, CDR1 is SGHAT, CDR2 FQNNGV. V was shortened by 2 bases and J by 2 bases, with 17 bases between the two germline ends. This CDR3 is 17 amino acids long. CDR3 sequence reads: CASSLTPGVRPTDTQYF. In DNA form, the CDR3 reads TGTGCCAGCAGCTTAACTCCGGGGGTGAGGCCCACAGATACGCAGTATTTT. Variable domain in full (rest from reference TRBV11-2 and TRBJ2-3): EAGVAQSPRYKIIEKRQSVAFWCNPISGHATLYWYQQILGQGPKLLIQFQNNGVVDDSQLPKDRFSAERLKGVDSTLKIQPAKLEDSAVYLCASSLTPGVRPTDTQYFGPGTRLTVL.

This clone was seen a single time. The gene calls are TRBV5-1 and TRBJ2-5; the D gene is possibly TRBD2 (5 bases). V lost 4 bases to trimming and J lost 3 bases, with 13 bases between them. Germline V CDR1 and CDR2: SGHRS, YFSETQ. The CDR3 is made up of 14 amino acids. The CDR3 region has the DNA TGCGCCAGCAGCCCGTCGGCGGGTGAAGAGACCCAGTACTTC. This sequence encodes CASSPSAGEETQYF.

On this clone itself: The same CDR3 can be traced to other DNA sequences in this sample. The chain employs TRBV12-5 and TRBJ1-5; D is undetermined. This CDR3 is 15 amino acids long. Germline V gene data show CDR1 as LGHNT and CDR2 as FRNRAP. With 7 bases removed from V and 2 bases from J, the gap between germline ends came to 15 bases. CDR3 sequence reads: CASAWGGLGNQPQHF. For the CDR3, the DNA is TGTGCTAGTGCCTGGGGAGGGTTGGGCAATCAGCCCCAGCATTTT. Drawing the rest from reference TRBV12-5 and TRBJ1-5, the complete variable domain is DARVTQTPRHKVTEMGQEVTMRCQPILGHNTVFWYRQTMMQGLELLAYFRNRAPLDDSGMPKDRFSAEMPDATLATLKIQPSEPRDSAVYFCASAWGGLGNQPQHFGDGTRLSIL.